A selection of T cell receptor beta chains follows, all from one sample in a study of cytomegalovirus exposure and HLA in healthy donors. Sequenced by immunoSEQ multiplex PCR; TCRdb stores in-frame clones only, minus some. This sample carries around 300,000 clones, 65% to 85% of them seen once, and the ten largest clones take 2% to 2.5%. The sequenced material came from PBMCs. The receptors here all came from a female donor in good health and CMV-seronegative. The CDR3 runs from the conserved cysteine through the conserved F or W. The order of the fields is J gene, D gene, clone size, V gene, CDR3 protein, CDR3 DNA. D genes are given only for firm matches. Clone size is stated in some rows and not others, as once, few, many or a class when expanded.

j_gene: TRBJ2-1
d_gene: NA
abundance: NA
v_gene: TRBV2
CDR3aa: CASSGRTVETLYNEQFF
CDR3nt: TGTGCCAGCAGCGGAAGGACTGTGGAGACCCTGTACAATGAGCAGTTCTTC

j_gene: TRBJ2-3
d_gene: TRBD2
abundance: NA
v_gene: TRBV14
CDR3aa: CASSQMTSGSTDTQYF
CDR3nt: TGTGCCAGCAGCCAAATGACTAGCGGGAGCACAGATACGCAGTATTTT

j_gene: TRBJ2-7
d_gene: TRBD1
abundance: NA
v_gene: TRBV6-5
CDR3aa: CASSQRDSLYEQYF
CDR3nt: TGTGCCAGCAGTCAACGGGACAGCCTCTACGAGCAGTACTTC

j_gene: TRBJ2-5
d_gene: TRBD2
abundance: NA
v_gene: TRBV27
CDR3aa: CASSFTSGRLQETQYF
CDR3nt: TGTGCCAGCAGTTTTACTAGCGGGAGGTTACAAGAGACCCAGTACTTC

j_gene: TRBJ1-1
d_gene: NA
abundance: NA
v_gene: TRBV7-9
CDR3aa: CASSLVAGTEAFF
CDR3nt: TGTGCCAGCAGCTTAGTCGCGGGCACTGAAGCTTTCTTT

j_gene: TRBJ2-7
d_gene: NA
abundance: NA
v_gene: TRBV18
CDR3aa: CASSPSRGSPFEQYF
CDR3nt: TGTGCCAGCTCGCCAAGCCGAGGGTCTCCATTCGAGCAGTACTTC

j_gene: TRBJ1-1
d_gene: NA
abundance: NA
v_gene: TRBV19
CDR3aa: CASSAGLWNTEAFF
CDR3nt: TGTGCCAGTAGTGCTGGCCTCTGGAACACTGAAGCTTTCTTT

j_gene: TRBJ2-1
d_gene: TRBD2
abundance: NA
v_gene: TRBV4-1
CDR3aa: CASSQDPSGRNDEQFF
CDR3nt: TGCGCCAGCAGCCAAGATCCTAGCGGGAGGAACGATGAGCAGTTCTTC

j_gene: TRBJ2-1
d_gene: TRBD2
abundance: once
v_gene: TRBV2
CDR3aa: CASSPGLVGYNEQFF
CDR3nt: TGTGCCAGCAGTCCGGGACTAGTCGGCTACAATGAGCAGTTCTTC

j_gene: TRBJ1-1
d_gene: NA
abundance: NA
v_gene: TRBV28
CDR3aa: CASRISGVNTEAFF
CDR3nt: TGTGCCAGCAGAATCTCAGGGGTTAACACTGAAGCTTTCTTT

j_gene: TRBJ1-1
d_gene: NA
abundance: NA
v_gene: TRBV30
CDR3aa: CAWNRAAEAFF
CDR3nt: TGTGCCTGGAACAGGGCTGCTGAAGCTTTCTTT

j_gene: TRBJ1-2
d_gene: TRBD1
abundance: NA
v_gene: TRBV9
CDR3aa: CASSSRGRNKPLDYGYTF
CDR3nt: TGTGCCAGCAGCTCCAGGGGGCGAAATAAACCCCTTGACTATGGCTACACCTTC

j_gene: TRBJ2-3
d_gene: NA
abundance: NA
v_gene: TRBV4-2
CDR3aa: CASSHGRGAGTDTQYF
CDR3nt: TGTGCCAGCAGCCACGGTCGCGGGGCTGGCACAGATACGCAGTATTTT

j_gene: TRBJ2-7
d_gene: TRBD2
abundance: NA
v_gene: TRBV15
CDR3aa: CATSRVGSGRANYEQYF
CDR3nt: TGTGCCACCAGCAGAGTTGGGAGCGGGAGGGCCAACTACGAGCAGTACTTC

j_gene: TRBJ2-2
d_gene: NA
abundance: NA
v_gene: TRBV7-7
CDR3aa: CASSLALGGPGELFF
CDR3nt: TGTGCTAGCAGCTTAGCACTGGGAGGCCCCGGGGAGCTGTTTTTT

j_gene: TRBJ2-3
d_gene: NA
abundance: once
v_gene: TRBV7-2
CDR3aa: CASSLALMVWERGTDTQYF
CDR3nt: TGTGCCAGCAGCTTAGCGCTAATGGTGTGGGAGAGGGGCACAGATACGCAGTATTTT

j_gene: TRBJ2-5
d_gene: NA
abundance: NA
v_gene: TRBV15
CDR3aa: CATSRGAGLSEETQYF
CDR3nt: TGTGCCACCAGCAGAGGGGCAGGGCTGAGTGAAGAGACCCAGTACTTC

j_gene: TRBJ2-1
d_gene: TRBD2
abundance: NA
v_gene: TRBV13
CDR3aa: CASSPGTSGREKYNEQFF
CDR3nt: TGTGCCAGCAGCCCTGGGACTAGCGGGAGGGAAAAATACAATGAGCAGTTCTTC

j_gene: TRBJ1-1
d_gene: TRBD1
abundance: NA
v_gene: TRBV28
CDR3aa: CASSETGNTEAFF
CDR3nt: TGTGCCAGCAGCGAGACAGGGAATACTGAAGCTTTCTTT

j_gene: TRBJ1-5
d_gene: TRBD1
abundance: NA
v_gene: TRBV9
CDR3aa: CASSRGRDSNQPQHF
CDR3nt: TGTGCCAGCAGCCGAGGCCGGGACAGTAATCAGCCCCAGCATTTT